This TCR beta chain was sequenced in a study of cytomegalovirus exposure and HLA in healthy donors. This CDR3 spans 17 amino acids. Germline assignment: CDR1 SGDLS and CDR2 YYNGEE. V trimming: 0 bases; J trimming: 0 bases; junction bases outside the gene matches: 5. 13 Jbeta primers and 60 Vbeta primers were used for the PCR. Assay used: immunoSEQ multiplex PCR; TCRdb lists only in-frame clones, some missing. This sample has 170,000 or so clones, with 75% to 85% found just once. This clone has only one observation. Unrecorded immune exposures were likely, despite nominal health at sampling. The TCR comes from a boy between 10 and 17 years old in good health and CMV-seronegative. The gene calls are TRBV9 and TRBJ2-3, with 9 nucleotides matching TRBD2. The specimen sequenced was PBMCs. CDR3 coding DNA: TGTGCCAGCAGCGTAGGCCAGCGGGGGGAGAGCACAGATACGCAGTATTTT. It encodes CASSVGQRGESTDTQYF. Drawing the rest from reference TRBV9 and TRBJ2-3, the complete variable domain is DSGVTQTPKHLITATGQRVTLRCSPRSGDLSVYWYQQSLDQGLQFLIQYYNGEERAKGNILERFSAQQFPDLHSELNLSSLELGDSALYFCASSVGQRGESTDTQYFGPGTRLTVL.